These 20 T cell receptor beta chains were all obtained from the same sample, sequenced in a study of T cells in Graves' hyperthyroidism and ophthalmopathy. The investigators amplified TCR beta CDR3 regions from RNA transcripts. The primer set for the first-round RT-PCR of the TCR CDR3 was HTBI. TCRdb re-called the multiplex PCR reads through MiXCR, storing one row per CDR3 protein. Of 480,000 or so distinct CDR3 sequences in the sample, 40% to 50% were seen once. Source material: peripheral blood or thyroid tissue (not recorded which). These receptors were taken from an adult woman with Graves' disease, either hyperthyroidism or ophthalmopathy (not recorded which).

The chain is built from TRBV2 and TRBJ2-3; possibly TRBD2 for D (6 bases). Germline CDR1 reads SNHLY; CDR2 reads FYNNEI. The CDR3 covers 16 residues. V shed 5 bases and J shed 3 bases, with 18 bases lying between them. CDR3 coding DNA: TGTGCCAGCAGTAACTTGGACTACACGCTGACAGATACGCAGTATTTT. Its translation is CASSNLDYTLTDTQYF.

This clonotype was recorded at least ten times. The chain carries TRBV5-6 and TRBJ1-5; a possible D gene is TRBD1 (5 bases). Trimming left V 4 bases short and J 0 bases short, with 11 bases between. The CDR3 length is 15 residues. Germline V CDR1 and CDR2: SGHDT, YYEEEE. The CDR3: CASSRGMSSNQPQHF. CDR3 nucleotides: TGTGCCAGCAGCCGGGGGATGAGTAGCAATCAGCCCCAGCATTTT.

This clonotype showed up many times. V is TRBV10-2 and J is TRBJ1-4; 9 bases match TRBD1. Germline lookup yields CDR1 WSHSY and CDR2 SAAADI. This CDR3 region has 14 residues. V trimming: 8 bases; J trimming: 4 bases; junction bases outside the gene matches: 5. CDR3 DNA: TGCGCCAGCGGATGGACAGGGGATAATGAAAAACTGTTTTTT. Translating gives CASGWTGDNEKLFF.

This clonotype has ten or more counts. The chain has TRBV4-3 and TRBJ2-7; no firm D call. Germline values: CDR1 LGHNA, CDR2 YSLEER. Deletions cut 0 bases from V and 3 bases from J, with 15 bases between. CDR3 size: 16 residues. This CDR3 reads CASSQEWQRSFYEQYF. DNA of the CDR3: TGCGCCAGCAGCCAAGAATGGCAGCGTTCTTTCTACGAGCAGTACTTC.

This CDR3 is CASSVGSASSYEQYF. CDR3 nucleotide sequence: TGTGCCAGCAGCGTAGGATCAGCCAGCTCCTACGAGCAGTACTTC. J is TRBJ2-7 and V is TRBV28; D gene unclear. There are 15 residues in the CDR3. Germline V gene lookup returns CDR1 MDHEN and CDR2 SYDVKM. The germline V and J ends were trimmed by 6 bases and 0 bases, with 15 bases remaining between them.

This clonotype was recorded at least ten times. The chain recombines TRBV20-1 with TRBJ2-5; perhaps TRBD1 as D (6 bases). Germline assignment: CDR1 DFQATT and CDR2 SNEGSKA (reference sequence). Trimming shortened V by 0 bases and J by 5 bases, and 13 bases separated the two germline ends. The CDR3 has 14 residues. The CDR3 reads CSARDRYRVETQYF. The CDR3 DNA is TGCAGTGCTAGAGATCGGTACAGGGTGGAGACCCAGTACTTC.

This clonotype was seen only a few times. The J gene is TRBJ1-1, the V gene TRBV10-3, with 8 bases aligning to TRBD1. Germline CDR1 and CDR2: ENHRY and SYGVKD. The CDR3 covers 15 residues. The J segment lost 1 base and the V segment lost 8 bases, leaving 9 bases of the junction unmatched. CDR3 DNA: TGTGCCATCGGGACGAGGACAGGGACGAACACTGAAGCTTTCTTT. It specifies CAIGTRTGTNTEAFF.

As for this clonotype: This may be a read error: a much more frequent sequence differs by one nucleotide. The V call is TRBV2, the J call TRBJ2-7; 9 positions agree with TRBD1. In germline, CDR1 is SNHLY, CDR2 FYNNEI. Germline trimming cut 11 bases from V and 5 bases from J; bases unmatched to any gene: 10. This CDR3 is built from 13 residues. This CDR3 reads CAAQGQGVDEQYF. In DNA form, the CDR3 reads TGTGCCGCCCAGGGACAGGGAGTTGACGAGCAGTACTTC.

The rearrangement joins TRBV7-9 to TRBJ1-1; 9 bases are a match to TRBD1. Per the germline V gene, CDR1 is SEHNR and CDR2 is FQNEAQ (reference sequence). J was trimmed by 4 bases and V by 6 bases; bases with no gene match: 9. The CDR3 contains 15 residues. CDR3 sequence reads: CASRSIPGQGTEAFF. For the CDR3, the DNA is TGTGCCAGCAGATCAATTCCGGGACAGGGCACTGAAGCTTTCTTT.

The CDR3 coding sequence is TGTGCCATCAGCCGGGACCAAACCACCTACACCTTC. This translates into CAISRDQTTYTF. This sequence joins TRBV10-3 and TRBJ1-2, with D possibly TRBD1 on 5 matching bases. V was cut by 6 bases and J by 10 bases, with 15 bases left in between. The CDR3 has 12 amino acids. The V gene's germline CDR1 is ENHRY and CDR2 SYGVKD.

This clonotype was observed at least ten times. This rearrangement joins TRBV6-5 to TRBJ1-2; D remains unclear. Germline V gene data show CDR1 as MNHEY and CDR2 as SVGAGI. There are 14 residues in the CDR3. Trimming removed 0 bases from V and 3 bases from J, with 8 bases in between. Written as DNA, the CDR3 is TGTGCCAGCAGTTACTCCCGGTGGGACTATGGCTACACCTTC. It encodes CASSYSRWDYGYTF.

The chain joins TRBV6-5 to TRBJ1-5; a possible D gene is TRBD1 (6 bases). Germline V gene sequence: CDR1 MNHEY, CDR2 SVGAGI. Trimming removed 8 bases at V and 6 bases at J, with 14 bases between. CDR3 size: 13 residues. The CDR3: CASSRGPVQPQHF. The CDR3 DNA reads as TGTGCCAGCTCGCGGGGGCCCGTTCAGCCCCAGCATTTT.

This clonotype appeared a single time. The CDR3 nucleotides are TGTGCCAGCAGCTTAGTTCTGGGTGCCATCAATAATTCACCCCTCCACTTT. Translating gives CASSLVLGAINNSPLHF. The rearrangement uses TRBV11-2 and TRBJ1-6; D gene ambiguous. Germline V gene lookup returns CDR1 SGHAT and CDR2 FQNNGV. Deletions cut 1 base from V and 5 bases from J, with 15 bases between. This CDR3 contains 17 residues.

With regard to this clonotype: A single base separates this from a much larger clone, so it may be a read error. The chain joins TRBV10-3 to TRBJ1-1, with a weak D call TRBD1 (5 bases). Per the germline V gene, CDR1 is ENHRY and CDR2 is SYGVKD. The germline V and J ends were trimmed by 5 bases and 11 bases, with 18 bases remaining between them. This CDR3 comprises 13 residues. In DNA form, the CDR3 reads TGTGCCATCAGTTATGTTTCGGGTCGGGGGGCTTTCTTT. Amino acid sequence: CAISYVSGRGAFF.

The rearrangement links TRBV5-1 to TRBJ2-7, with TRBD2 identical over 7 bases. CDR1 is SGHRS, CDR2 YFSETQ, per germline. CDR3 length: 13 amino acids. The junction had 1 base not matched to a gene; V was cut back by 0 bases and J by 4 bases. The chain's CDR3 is CASSLELAYEQYF. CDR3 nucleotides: TGCGCCAGCAGCTTGGAACTAGCGTACGAGCAGTACTTC.

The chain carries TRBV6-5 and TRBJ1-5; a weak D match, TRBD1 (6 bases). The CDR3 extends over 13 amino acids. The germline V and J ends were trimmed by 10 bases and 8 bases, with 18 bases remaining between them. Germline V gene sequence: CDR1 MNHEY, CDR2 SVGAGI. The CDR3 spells CAIGTGASEPQHF. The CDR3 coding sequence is TGTGCCATCGGGACGGGGGCCTCGGAGCCCCAGCATTTT.

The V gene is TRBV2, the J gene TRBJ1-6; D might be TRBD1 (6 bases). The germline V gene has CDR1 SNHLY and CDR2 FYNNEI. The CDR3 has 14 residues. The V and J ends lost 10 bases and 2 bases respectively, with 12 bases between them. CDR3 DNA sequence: TGTGCCACAGGCGACAGGCCCTATAATTCACCCCTCCACTTT. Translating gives CATGDRPYNSPLHF.

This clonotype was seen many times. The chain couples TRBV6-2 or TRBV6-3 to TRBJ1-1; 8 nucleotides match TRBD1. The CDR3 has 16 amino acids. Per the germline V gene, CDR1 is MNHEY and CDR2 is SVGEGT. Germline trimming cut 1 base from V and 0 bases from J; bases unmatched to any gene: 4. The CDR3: CASSYLTGGLNTEAFF. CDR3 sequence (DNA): TGTGCCAGCAGTTACTTAACAGGGGGATTGAACACTGAAGCTTTCTTT.

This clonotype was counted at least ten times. The CDR3 is CASSQPRTGPNSPLHF. CDR3 nucleotide sequence: TGCGCCAGCAGCCAACCCCGGACAGGGCCTAATTCACCCCTCCACTTT. The chain combines TRBV4-1 with TRBJ1-6; 8 positions match TRBD1. The CDR3 totals 16 residues. Germline V gene lookup returns CDR1 MGHRA and CDR2 YSYEKL. V lost 2 bases, J lost 6 bases, and 6 bases stayed unmatched.

The DNA for the CDR3 is TGTGCCAGCAGACAAAGCGGGAAGCGAGGAAATGAGCAGTTCTTC. This sequence encodes CASRQSGKRGNEQFF. The chain uses TRBV7-8 and TRBJ2-1; 7 bases match TRBD2. Germline V gene sequence: CDR1 SGHVS, CDR2 FQNEAQ. CDR3 length: 15 residues. The trim removed 6 bases at V and 7 bases at J, leaving 12 bases unmatched.